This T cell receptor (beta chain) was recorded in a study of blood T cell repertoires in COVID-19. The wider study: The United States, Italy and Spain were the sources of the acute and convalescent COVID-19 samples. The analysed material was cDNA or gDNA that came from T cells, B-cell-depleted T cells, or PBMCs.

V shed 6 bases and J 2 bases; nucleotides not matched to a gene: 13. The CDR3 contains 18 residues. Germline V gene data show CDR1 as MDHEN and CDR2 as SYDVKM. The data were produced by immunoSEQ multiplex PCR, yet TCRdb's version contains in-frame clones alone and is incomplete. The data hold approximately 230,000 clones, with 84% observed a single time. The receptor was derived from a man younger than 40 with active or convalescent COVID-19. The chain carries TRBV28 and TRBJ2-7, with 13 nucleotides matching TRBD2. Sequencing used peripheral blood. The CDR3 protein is CASRTSGRAIVPAYEQYF. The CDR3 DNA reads TGTGCCAGCAGAACTAGCGGGAGGGCGATCGTGCCAGCCTACGAGCAGTACTTC.